This T cell receptor (beta chain) was obtained from a study of T-cell reconstitution after alpha-beta-depleted transplantation in children. In this sample, this clonotype turned up a few times. Its antigen remains unknown. Preparation of the TCRbeta library involved a method that used unique molecular identifiers. TCRdb recomputed calls from the PCR reads with MiXCR, one row per CDR3 protein. The sample has 800,000 to 1,000,000 distinct CDR3 sequences, less than 30% seen once. General study points: Fresh T-cell production supplied most of the T-cell counts and diversity seen one year after transplant. Where some patients showed high TCRbeta diversity at day 60, it came from recipient T cells and thymic progenitors that had survived. Two months or so post-transplant, alpha-beta T cells reportedly derived from several hundred expanded graft clones.

Germline V lookup: CDR1 MDHEN, CDR2 SYDVKM. V was cut by 5 bases and J by 1 base, with 12 bases left in between. CDR3 length equals 15 residues. This TCR came from a boy younger than two who had a stem cell transplant for SCID, so the T cells may come from the graft donor. The rearrangement uses TRBV28 and TRBJ1-3; D remains ambiguous. The material was PBMCs, mostly from graft donor cells, obtained 360 days after TCRalphabeta/CD19-depleted stem cell transplant. CDR3 in amino acids: CASSLTKGSGNTIYF. CDR3 DNA: TGTGCCAGCAGTCTAACCAAGGGTTCTGGAAACACCATATATTTT. The full variable domain, completed using reference TRBV28 and TRBJ1-3, is DVKVTQSSRYLVKRTGEKVFLECVQDMDHENMFWYRQDPGLGLRLIYFSYDVKMKEKGDIPEGYSVSREKKERFSLILESASTNQTSMYLCASSLTKGSGNTIYFGEGSWLTVV.